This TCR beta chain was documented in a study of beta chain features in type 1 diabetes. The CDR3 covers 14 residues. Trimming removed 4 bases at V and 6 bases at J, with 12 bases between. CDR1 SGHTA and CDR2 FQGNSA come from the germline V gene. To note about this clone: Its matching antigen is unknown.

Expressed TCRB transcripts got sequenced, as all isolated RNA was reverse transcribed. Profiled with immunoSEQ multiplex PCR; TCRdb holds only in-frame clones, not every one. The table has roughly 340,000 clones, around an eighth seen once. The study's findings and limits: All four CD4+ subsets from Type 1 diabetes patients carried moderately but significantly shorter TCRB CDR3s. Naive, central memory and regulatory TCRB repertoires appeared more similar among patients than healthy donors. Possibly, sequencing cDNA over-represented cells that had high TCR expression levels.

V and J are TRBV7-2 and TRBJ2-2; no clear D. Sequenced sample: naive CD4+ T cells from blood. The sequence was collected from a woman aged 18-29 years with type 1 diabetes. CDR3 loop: CASSSQLVAGELFF. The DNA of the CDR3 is TGTGCCAGCAGCTCCCAGTTGGTCGCCGGGGAGCTGTTTTTT.